This T cell receptor beta chain is from a study of control samples from healthy donors and cancer patients (TCRdb year 2020). Points on this clone: Its antigen specificity is not known. No base qualities exist here, and no much larger clone lies one base off it.

Trimming removed 5 bases from V and 2 bases from J, leaving 11 bases between the germline ends. The CDR3 spans 14 residues, from the cysteine through the phenylalanine. Here the CDR3 DNA is all that survives: 42 bases in frame from base 1. Based on the germline V gene, the CDR1 and CDR2 sequences are MRHNA and SNTAGT. Receptor libraries were prepared by the immunoSEQ multiplex PCR assay. Not all clones reach the TCRdb copy of this immuneACCESS table, which keeps in-frame sequences only. Checked studies attribute under half of the gap to unresolved V genes and leave the rest unexplained. The sample has 170,000 or so clones on record, roughly 89% of them singletons. Approximately 1.5% of the sample goes to the ten largest clones.

The chain is encoded by TRBV6-4 joined to TRBJ2-3; TRBD2 is a possible D gene, resting on 5 matching bases. The source of this sequence is a woman aged 45 to 65 in good health. The sequenced sample was blood. At the DNA level, the sequence is TGTGCCAGCAGTCCCACTAGATACACAGATACGCAGTATTTT. Its protein is CASSPTRYTDTQYF.